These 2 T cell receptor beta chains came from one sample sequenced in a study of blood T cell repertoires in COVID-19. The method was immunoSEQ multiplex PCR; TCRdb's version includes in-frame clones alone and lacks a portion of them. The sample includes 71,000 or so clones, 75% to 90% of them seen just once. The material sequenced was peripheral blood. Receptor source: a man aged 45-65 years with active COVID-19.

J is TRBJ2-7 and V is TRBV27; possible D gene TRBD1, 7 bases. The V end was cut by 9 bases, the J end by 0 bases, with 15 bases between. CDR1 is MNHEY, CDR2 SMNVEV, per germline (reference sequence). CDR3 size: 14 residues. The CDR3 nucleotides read TGTGCCAGTCGACAGGGACTCAGCTCCTACGAGCAGTACTTC. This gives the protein CASRQGLSSYEQYF.

This CDR3 reads CASVDRGNYGYTF. CDR3 coding DNA: TGTGCCAGCGTAGACAGGGGTAACTATGGCTACACCTTC. V gene TRBV6-4 combines with J gene TRBJ1-2; 8 bases are shared with TRBD1. V shed 8 bases and J 1 base; nucleotides not matched to a gene: 3. The CDR3 is 13 residues long. CDR1 and CDR2 from the germline V gene are MRHNA and SNTAGT.